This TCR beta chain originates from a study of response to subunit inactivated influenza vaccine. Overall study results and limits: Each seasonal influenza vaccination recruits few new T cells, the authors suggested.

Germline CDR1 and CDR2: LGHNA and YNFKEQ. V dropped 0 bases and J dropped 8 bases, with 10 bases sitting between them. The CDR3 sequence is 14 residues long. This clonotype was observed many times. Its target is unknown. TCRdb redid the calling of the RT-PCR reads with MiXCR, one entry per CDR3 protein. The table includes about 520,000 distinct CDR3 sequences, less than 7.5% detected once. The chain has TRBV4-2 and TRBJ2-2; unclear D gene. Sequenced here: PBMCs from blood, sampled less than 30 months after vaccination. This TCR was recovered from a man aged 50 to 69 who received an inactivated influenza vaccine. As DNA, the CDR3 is TGTGCCAGCAGCCAAGATCACCGCCTTGGGGAGCTGTTTTTT. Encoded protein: CASSQDHRLGELFF.